This T cell receptor (beta chain) was captured in a study of blood T cell repertoires in COVID-19. Profiling relied on immunoSEQ multiplex PCR, and the TCRdb table lists in-frame clones only, not all of them. The sample consists of approximately 110,000 clones, 70% to 90% of them appearing once. The V gene's germline CDR1 is KGHSY and CDR2 FQNENV. The CDR3 runs to 15 residues. The V end lost 4 bases, the J end lost 3 bases, and 15 bases lay between the germline ends. J is TRBJ1-1 and V is TRBV16; TRBD1 might be the D (5 bases). Material: peripheral blood. The TCR comes from a human donor in a cohort sampled during active COVID-19. The CDR3 spells CASSRTYGGYTEAFF. The CDR3 DNA is TGTGCCAGCAGCCGAACTTACGGGGGGTACACTGAAGCTTTCTTT.